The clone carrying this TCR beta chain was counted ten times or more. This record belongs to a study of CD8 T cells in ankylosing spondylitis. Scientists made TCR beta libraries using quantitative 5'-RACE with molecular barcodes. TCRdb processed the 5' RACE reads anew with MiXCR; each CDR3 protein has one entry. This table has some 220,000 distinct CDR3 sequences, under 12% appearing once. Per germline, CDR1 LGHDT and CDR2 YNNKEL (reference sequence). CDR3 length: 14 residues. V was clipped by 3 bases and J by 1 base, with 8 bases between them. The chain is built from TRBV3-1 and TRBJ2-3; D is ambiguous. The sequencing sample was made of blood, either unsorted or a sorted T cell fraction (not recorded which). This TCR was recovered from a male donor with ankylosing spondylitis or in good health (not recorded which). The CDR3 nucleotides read TGTGCCAGCAGCCATATTCAGGGCACAGATACGCAGTATTTT. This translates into CASSHIQGTDTQYF.